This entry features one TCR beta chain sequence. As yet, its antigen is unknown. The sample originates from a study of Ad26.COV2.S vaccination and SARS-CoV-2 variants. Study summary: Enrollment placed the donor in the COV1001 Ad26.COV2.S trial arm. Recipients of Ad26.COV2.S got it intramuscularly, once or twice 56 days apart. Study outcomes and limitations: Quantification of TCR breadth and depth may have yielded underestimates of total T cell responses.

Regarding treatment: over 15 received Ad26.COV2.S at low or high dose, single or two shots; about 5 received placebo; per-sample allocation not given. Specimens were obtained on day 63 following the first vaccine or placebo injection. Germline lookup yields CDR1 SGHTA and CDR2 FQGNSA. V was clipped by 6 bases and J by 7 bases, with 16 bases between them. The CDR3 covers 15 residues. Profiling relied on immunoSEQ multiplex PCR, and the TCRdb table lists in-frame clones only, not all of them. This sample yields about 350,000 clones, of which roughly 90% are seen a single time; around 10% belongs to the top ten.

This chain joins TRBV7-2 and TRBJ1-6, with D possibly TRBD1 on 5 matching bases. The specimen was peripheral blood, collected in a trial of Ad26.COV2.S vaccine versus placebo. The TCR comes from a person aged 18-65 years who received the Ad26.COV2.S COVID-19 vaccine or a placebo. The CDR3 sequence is CASRGRGILNSPLHF. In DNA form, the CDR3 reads TGTGCCAGCAGGGGCCGGGGCATCTTAAATTCACCCCTCCACTTT. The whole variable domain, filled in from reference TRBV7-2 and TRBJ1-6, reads GAGVSQSPSNKVTEKGKDVELRCDPISGHTALYWYRQSLGQGLEFLIYFQGNSAPDKSGLPSDRFSAERTGGSVSTLTIQRTQQEDSAVYLCASRGRGILNSPLHFGNGTRLTVT.